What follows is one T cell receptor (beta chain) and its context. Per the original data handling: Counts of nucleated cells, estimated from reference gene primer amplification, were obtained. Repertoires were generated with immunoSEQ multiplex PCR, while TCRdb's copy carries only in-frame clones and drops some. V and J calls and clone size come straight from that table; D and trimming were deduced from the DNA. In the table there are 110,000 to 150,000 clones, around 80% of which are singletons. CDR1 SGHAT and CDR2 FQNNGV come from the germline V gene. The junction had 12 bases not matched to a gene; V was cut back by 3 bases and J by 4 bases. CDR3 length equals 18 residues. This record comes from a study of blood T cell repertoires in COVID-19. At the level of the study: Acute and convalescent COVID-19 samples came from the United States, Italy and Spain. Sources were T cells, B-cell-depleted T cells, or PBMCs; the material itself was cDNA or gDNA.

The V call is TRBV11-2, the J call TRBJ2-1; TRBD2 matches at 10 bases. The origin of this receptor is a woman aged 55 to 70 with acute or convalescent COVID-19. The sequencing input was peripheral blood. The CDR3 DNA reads TGTGCCAGCAGCTTTGAACTAGCGGGGAGGAGTTCTTACAATGAGCAGTTCTTC. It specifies CASSFELAGRSSYNEQFF.